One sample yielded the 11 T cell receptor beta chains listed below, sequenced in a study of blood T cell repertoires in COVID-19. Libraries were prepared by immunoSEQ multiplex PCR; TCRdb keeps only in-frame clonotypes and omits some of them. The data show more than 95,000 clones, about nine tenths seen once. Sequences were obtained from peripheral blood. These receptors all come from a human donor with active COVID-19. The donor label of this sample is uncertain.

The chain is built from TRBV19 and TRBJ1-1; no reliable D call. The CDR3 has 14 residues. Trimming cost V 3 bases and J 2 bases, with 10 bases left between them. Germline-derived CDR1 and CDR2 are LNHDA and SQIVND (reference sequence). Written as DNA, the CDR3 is TGTGCCAGTAGTATCGGAACAGACAACACTGAAGCTTTCTTT. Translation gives CASSIGTDNTEAFF.

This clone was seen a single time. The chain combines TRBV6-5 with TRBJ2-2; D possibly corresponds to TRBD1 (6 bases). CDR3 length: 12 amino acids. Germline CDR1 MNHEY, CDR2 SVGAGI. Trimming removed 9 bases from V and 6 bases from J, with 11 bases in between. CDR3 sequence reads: CASRGIAGELFF. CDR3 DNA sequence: TGTGCCAGTAGGGGGATAGCCGGGGAGCTGTTTTTT.

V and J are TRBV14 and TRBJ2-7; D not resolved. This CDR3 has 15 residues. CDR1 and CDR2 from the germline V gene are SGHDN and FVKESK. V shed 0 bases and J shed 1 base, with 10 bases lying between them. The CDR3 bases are TGTGCCAGCAGCCAAGATCTTGTGGCTTCCTACGAGCAGTACTTC. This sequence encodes CASSQDLVASYEQYF.

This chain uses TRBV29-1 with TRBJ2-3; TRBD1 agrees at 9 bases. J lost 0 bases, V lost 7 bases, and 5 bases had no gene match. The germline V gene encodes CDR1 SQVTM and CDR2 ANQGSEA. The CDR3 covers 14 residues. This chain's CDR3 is CSASQGASTDTQYF. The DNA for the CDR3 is TGCAGCGCCTCACAGGGGGCTAGCACAGATACGCAGTATTTT.

The CDR3 DNA follows: TGTGCCAGCAGAGAGAGCGGACAGGGCTATGGCTACACCTTC. Its protein is CASRESGQGYGYTF. The rearrangement uses TRBV6-5 and TRBJ1-2, with 8 positions matching TRBD1. Germline assignment: CDR1 MNHEY and CDR2 SVGAGI. This CDR3 contains 14 residues. The trim removed 6 bases at V and 4 bases at J, leaving 7 bases unmatched.

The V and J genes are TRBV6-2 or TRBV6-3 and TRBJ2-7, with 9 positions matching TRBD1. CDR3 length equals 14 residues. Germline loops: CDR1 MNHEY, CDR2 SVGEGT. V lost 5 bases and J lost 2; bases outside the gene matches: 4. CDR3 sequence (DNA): TGTGCCAGCAGTATGCGACAGGGGGCCTACGAGCAGTACTTC. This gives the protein CASSMRQGAYEQYF.

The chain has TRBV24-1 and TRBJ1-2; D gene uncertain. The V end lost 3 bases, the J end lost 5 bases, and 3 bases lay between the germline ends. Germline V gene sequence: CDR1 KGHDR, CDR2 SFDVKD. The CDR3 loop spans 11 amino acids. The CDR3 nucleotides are TGTGCCACCAGTGATACTTATGGCTACACCTTC. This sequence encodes CATSDTYGYTF.

The CDR3 loop is CASSWVEQSYGYTF. The CDR3 bases are TGTGCCAGCAGCTGGGTGGAGCAGTCCTATGGCTACACCTTC. The chain carries TRBV11-2 and TRBJ1-2, with unresolved D. Germline assignment: CDR1 SGHAT and CDR2 FQNNGV. The CDR3 consists of 14 residues. Trimming cost V 4 bases and J 4 bases, with 13 bases left between them.

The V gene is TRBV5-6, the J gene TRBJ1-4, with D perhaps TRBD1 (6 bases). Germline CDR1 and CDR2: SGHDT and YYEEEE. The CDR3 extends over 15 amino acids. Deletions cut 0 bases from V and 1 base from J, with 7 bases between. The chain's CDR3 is CASSLGDITNEKLFF. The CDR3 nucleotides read TGTGCCAGCAGCTTGGGGGACATAACTAATGAAAAACTGTTTTTT.

CDR3 DNA sequence: TGTGCCTGGAGTGTACTGGTCCGCGAGCAGTTCTTC. Translating gives CAWSVLVREQFF. V gene TRBV30 combines with J gene TRBJ2-1; D not certain. Trimming cost V 0 bases and J 10 bases, with 10 bases left between them. Germline V gene lookup returns CDR1 GTSNPN and CDR2 SVGIG (reference sequence). This CDR3 comprises 12 residues.

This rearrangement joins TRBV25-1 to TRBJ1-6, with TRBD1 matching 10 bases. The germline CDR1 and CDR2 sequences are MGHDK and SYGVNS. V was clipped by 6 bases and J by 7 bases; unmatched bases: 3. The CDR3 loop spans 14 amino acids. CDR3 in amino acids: CASRTGGANSPLHF. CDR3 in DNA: TGTGCCAGCAGGACAGGGGGCGCGAATTCACCCCTCCACTTT.